A single sample gave rise to the 24 T cell receptor beta chains below, sequenced in a study of blood T cell repertoires in COVID-19. Here immunoSEQ multiplex PCR was the method, and the copy in TCRdb shows in-frame clones only, minus some. In the table there are about 76,000 clones, about 85% of which are singletons. The specimen sequenced was peripheral blood. These TCRs come from a man aged 55 to 70 with COVID-19, enrolled during active disease.

This rearrangement joins TRBV30 to TRBJ2-5; possible D gene TRBD1, 5 bases. The CDR3 loop spans 13 amino acids. The V end was cut by 0 bases, the J end by 2 bases, with 7 bases between. The germline gives CDR1 GTSNPN, CDR2 SVGIG (reference sequence). CDR3 amino acids: CAWSVGHQETQYF. CDR3 DNA: TGTGCCTGGAGTGTAGGACATCAAGAGACCCAGTACTTC.

The V call is TRBV6-5, the J call TRBJ2-7; 8 positions match TRBD1. Germline loops: CDR1 MNHEY, CDR2 SVGAGI. After removal of 4 bases from V and 2 bases from J, the junction contained 4 bases not matched to a gene. CDR3 size: 14 residues. The CDR3 region has the DNA TGTGCCAGCAGTTCAGGGGGCGAACCCTACGAGCAGTACTTC. Its protein is CASSSGGEPYEQYF.

The chain employs TRBV6-2 or TRBV6-3 and TRBJ1-2, with unresolved D. V lost 4 bases to trimming and J lost 2 bases, with 8 bases between them. This CDR3 contains 13 residues. Germline V gene lookup returns CDR1 MNHEY and CDR2 SVGEGT. CDR3: CASSFGGNYGYTF. The CDR3 bases are TGTGCCAGCAGTTTCGGCGGCAACTATGGCTACACCTTC.

This clone has more than one count but fewer than ten. The chain uses TRBV18 and TRBJ1-2; D is possibly TRBD1 (6 bases). Trimming took 2 bases from V and 5 from J, leaving 12 bases between them. CDR1 and CDR2 from the germline V gene are KGHSH and LQKENI. The CDR3 consists of 14 residues. As DNA, the CDR3 is TGTGCCAGCTCACCATCAGGGGTGGATTATGGCTACACCTTC. Encoded protein: CASSPSGVDYGYTF.

The rearrangement joins TRBV3-1 (or the pseudogene TRBV3-2) to TRBJ1-5; a possible D gene is TRBD1 (5 bases). Germline CDR1 and CDR2: LGHDT and YNNKEL (reference sequence). This CDR3 comprises 16 residues. Between the trimmed V and J ends, which lost 1 base and 4 bases, there was a span of 14 bases. Here the CDR3 DNA reads TGTGCCAGCAGCCAAGGGGTTCAGGGTTTGAATCAGCCCCAGCATTTT. Translated: CASSQGVQGLNQPQHF.

The rearrangement links TRBV6-5 to TRBJ2-1, with D maybe TRBD2 (6 bases). V was clipped by 6 bases and J by 8 bases, with 17 bases between them. From germline, CDR1 is MNHEY and CDR2 SVGAGI. The CDR3 runs to 14 residues. The CDR3 DNA reads TGTGCCAGCAGCGCCTCCACGTGGGGGGATGAGCAGTTCTTC. Translating gives CASSASTWGDEQFF.

This chain joins TRBV19 and TRBJ1-2; 8 nucleotides align to TRBD1. The CDR3 runs 14 residues. Per the germline V gene, CDR1 is LNHDA and CDR2 is SQIVND (reference sequence). V was pared by 6 bases and J by 6 bases, with 9 bases of the junction left unmatched. Here the CDR3 DNA reads TGTGCCAGTAGCCAACCAGGGGGCGAAAATGGCTACACCTTC. It encodes CASSQPGGENGYTF.

This chain uses TRBV11-2 with TRBJ1-2, with D possibly TRBD1 on 6 matching bases. This CDR3 contains 14 residues. V lost 1 base to trimming and J lost 4 bases, with 10 bases between them. The germline gives CDR1 SGHAT, CDR2 FQNNGV. The CDR3 reads CASSLGRGVYGYTF. The CDR3 coding sequence is TGTGCCAGCAGCTTAGGCAGGGGAGTCTATGGCTACACCTTC.

The chain has TRBV7-3 and TRBJ2-1, with a tentative D call TRBD2 (5 bases). V lost 5 bases to trimming and J lost 6 bases, with 14 bases between them. Germline lookup yields CDR1 SGHTA and CDR2 FQGTGA. The CDR3 loop spans 14 amino acids. The CDR3 DNA is TGTGCCAGCAGCCCCTTGGCTAGCACCAATGAGCAGTTCTTC. As protein: CASSPLASTNEQFF.

This chain links TRBV2 with TRBJ2-1; 14 nucleotides agree with TRBD2. Germline V gene sequence: CDR1 SNHLY, CDR2 FYNNEI. Trimming took 8 bases from V and 7 from J; bases not matched to a gene: 7. CDR3 length: 15 amino acids. This CDR3 reads CASLTGLAGVNEQFF. Written as DNA, the CDR3 is TGTGCCAGCTTGACGGGACTAGCGGGAGTAAATGAGCAGTTCTTC.

This clone appeared a single time. This chain connects TRBV9 to TRBJ2-7; 8 positions match TRBD2. There are 15 residues in the CDR3. The germline gives CDR1 SGDLS, CDR2 YYNGEE. V lost 4 bases, J lost 5 bases, and 11 bases stayed unmatched. The CDR3 nucleotides read TGTGCCAGCAGCTCCGGGGGGGCAGGTATAAACGAGCAGTACTTC. It translates to CASSSGGAGINEQYF.

The chain uses TRBV6-5 and TRBJ1-3; no clear D. CDR1 and CDR2 (germline): MNHEY, SVGAGI. CDR3 length: 14 amino acids. Trimming took 6 bases from V and 7 from J, leaving 16 bases between them. This CDR3 is CASRTAHSGNTIYF. CDR3 DNA: TGTGCCAGCAGGACCGCGCACTCCGGGAACACCATATATTTT.

The gene calls are TRBV30 and TRBJ1-6, with D perhaps matching TRBD1 (5 bases). Trimming left V 2 bases short and J 1 base short, with 9 bases between. CDR1 is GTSNPN, CDR2 SVGIG, per germline (reference sequence). The CDR3 contains 15 residues. The chain's CDR3 is CAWSSEGSYNSPLHF. The CDR3 bases are TGTGCCTGGAGTTCGGAGGGGTCCTATAATTCACCCCTCCACTTT. Together with reference TRBV30 and TRBJ1-6, the CDR3 gives the full variable domain: SQTIHQWPATLVQPVGSPLSLECTVEGTSNPNLYWYRQAAGRGLQLLFYSVGIGQISSEVPQNLSASRPQDRQFILSSKKLLLSDSGFYLCAWSSEGSYNSPLHFGNGTRLTVT.

The V gene is TRBV7-5, the J gene TRBJ2-7; the table's D call, TRBD1, was not checked against the DNA. TRBV7-5 is flagged as a pseudogene. The CDR3 has 14 residues. CDR3 sequence: CVRSFSRGSNEQYF. The CDR3 DNA reads TGTGTCAGAAGCTTCTCCAGGGGCAGCAACGAGCAGTACTTC.

This chain links TRBV19 with TRBJ2-5; TRBD1 matches 7 bases. There are 17 residues in the CDR3. Trimming at V came to 6 bases and at J to 2 bases, leaving 15 bases not matched to a gene. The germline V gene has CDR1 LNHDA and CDR2 SQIVND (reference sequence). This chain's CDR3 is CASRTRTTGCFQETQYF. CDR3 bases: TGTGCCAGTAGAACCCGGACGACAGGGTGCTTTCAAGAGACCCAGTACTTC.

This clone was detected once. The rearrangement links TRBV9 to TRBJ1-6; a weak D match, TRBD1 (6 bases). V lost 6 bases, J lost 8 bases, and 18 bases lay in between. The CDR3 has 15 residues. The V gene's germline CDR1 is SGDLS and CDR2 YYNGEE. This chain's CDR3 is CASNRQAEGDSPLHF. The CDR3 DNA is TGTGCCAGCAACCGACAGGCCGAGGGGGATTCACCCCTCCACTTT.

This clone was detected a few times. This chain uses TRBV5-1 with TRBJ1-3; D call uncertain. The CDR3 covers 14 residues. V lost 2 bases and J 8 bases, leaving 14 bases between the germline ends. Germline V gene data show CDR1 as SGHRS and CDR2 as YFSETQ. The CDR3 coding sequence is TGCGCCAGCAGCTTTGGGCAGTCCATGGACACCATATATTTT. Residues: CASSFGQSMDTIYF.

The chain has TRBV18 and TRBJ1-1; 9 positions agree with TRBD1. CDR3 length equals 15 residues. Germline V gene lookup returns CDR1 KGHSH and CDR2 LQKENI. J gave up 4 bases and V 4 bases, and 7 bases lay outside the gene matches. CDR3 sequence: CASSRQGVGFTEAFF. The DNA for the CDR3 is TGTGCCAGCTCACGACAGGGGGTCGGTTTCACTGAAGCTTTCTTT.

The CDR3 nucleotides read TGTGCCAGCAGCCCGAGGACAGAATCCTCACTAGCGGGGGGGCCGCGAAGGACCGGGGAGCTGTTTTTT. Translation gives CASSPRTESSLAGGPRRTGELFF. J is TRBJ2-2 and V is TRBV9; TRBD2 aligns across 13 bases. This CDR3 contains 23 residues. V lost 4 bases and J lost 5; bases outside the gene matches: 26. The germline CDR1 and CDR2 sequences are SGDLS and YYNGEE. The whole variable domain, remainder taken from reference TRBV9 and TRBJ2-2, is DSGVTQTPKHLITATGQRVTLRCSPRSGDLSVYWYQQSLDQGLQFLIQYYNGEERAKGNILERFSAQQFPDLHSELNLSSLELGDSALYFCASSPRTESSLAGGPRRTGELFFGEGSRLTVL.

The chain joins TRBV3-1 (or the pseudogene TRBV3-2) to TRBJ1-5; 8 bases line up with TRBD1. The CDR3 has 14 residues. With 4 bases clipped from V and 6 bases from J, the junction kept 5 bases outside the gene matches. Germline CDR1 and CDR2: LGHDT and YNNKEL (reference sequence). CDR3 in DNA: TGTGCCAGCAGCCTGGGACAGGTGGGTCAGCCCCAGCATTTT. Translating gives CASSLGQVGQPQHF.

The chain joins TRBV6-2 or TRBV6-3 to TRBJ2-1, with TRBD2 matching over 11 bases. Trimming cost V 0 bases and J 4 bases; bases outside gene matches: 2. Germline assignment: CDR1 MNHEY and CDR2 SVGEGT. The CDR3 sequence is 16 residues long. The CDR3 nucleotides are TGTGCCAGCAGTTACTCGGGACTAGCGGTTTACAATGAGCAGTTCTTC. This sequence encodes CASSYSGLAVYNEQFF.

This chain connects TRBV19 to TRBJ2-2; TRBD1 matches 8 bases. The CDR3 has 14 amino acids. Germline V CDR1 and CDR2: LNHDA, SQIVND (reference sequence). The trim removed 6 bases at V and 6 bases at J, leaving 6 bases unmatched. CDR3 region: CASRLQGAAGELFF. The CDR3 nucleotides read TGTGCCAGTAGGCTGCAGGGGGCCGCCGGGGAGCTGTTTTTT.

The gene calls are TRBV5-4 and TRBJ2-1; possible D gene TRBD2, 6 bases. This CDR3 comprises 15 residues. Between the trimmed V and J ends, which lost 4 bases and 0 bases, there was a span of 11 bases. CDR1 SGHNT and CDR2 YYREEE come from the germline V gene (reference sequence). The CDR3, as DNA: TGTGCCAGCAGCGGAGGAGGGGTCTCCTACAATGAGCAGTTCTTC. This encodes CASSGGGVSYNEQFF.

The chain recombines TRBV5-4 with TRBJ1-5; 7 bases match TRBD1. CDR3 length: 15 residues. Germline-derived CDR1 and CDR2 are SGHNT and YYREEE (reference sequence). Trimming took 0 bases from V and 3 from J; bases not matched to a gene: 3. This CDR3 reads CASSLGQGNNQPQHF. DNA of the CDR3: TGTGCCAGCAGCTTGGGACAGGGAAACAATCAGCCCCAGCATTTT.